The following is a T cell receptor beta chain sequence with its context. Its antigen is still unknown. At the survey level, the v3.0 immunoSEQ assay was run. TCRdb's table, derived via immunoSEQ multiplex PCR, lists solely in-frame clones and lacks some. This sample yields 9,500 to 15,000 clones, of which around 79% are seen a single time; about an eighth belongs to the top ten. The data derive from a study of long-term antiretroviral therapy in people with HIV. Study-level findings and limits: Information pertaining to ART adherence, viral resistance or therapeutic modifications was not obtained. Repertoires from HIV showed CDR3 length ranges narrower than those of controls.

The V segment lost 4 bases and the J segment 6 bases; nucleotides outside the gene matches: 12. Germline loops: CDR1 SEHNR, CDR2 FQNEAQ (reference sequence). The CDR3 extends over 15 amino acids. This receptor was identified in a man aged 40-55 years with HIV. The genes are TRBV7-9 and TRBJ2-7; 7 positions match TRBD1. The sample here was unsorted PBMCs, taken about 3.3 years before starting antiretroviral therapy. The CDR3 DNA follows: TGTGCCAGCAGCTACCAGACAGGGCCTACGCGCGAGCAGTACTTC. It yields the protein CASSYQTGPTREQYF.